This TCR beta chain was retrieved from a study of blood T cell repertoires in COVID-19. In the study overall: Samples came from the United States, Italy and Spain, spanning acute and convalescent COVID-19.

CDR3 length equals 14 residues. Germline CDR1 is SGHTA and CDR2 is FQGNSA. Trimming removed 5 bases at V and 2 bases at J, with 10 bases between. Assay used: immunoSEQ multiplex PCR; TCRdb lists only in-frame clones, some missing. The sample lists 250,000 to 300,000 clones; over 75% were seen once. The material sequenced was PBMCs or T cells enriched from blood (not recorded which). The chain couples TRBV7-2 to TRBJ2-1; D is possibly TRBD2 (5 bases). This sequence originates from a woman aged 25 to 45 who had recovered from COVID-19. The CDR3 coding sequence is TGTGCCAGCAGCCGTACCGGGGCCTACAATGAGCAGTTCTTC. Protein: CASSRTGAYNEQFF. The variable domain in full, completed from reference TRBV7-2 and TRBJ2-1, reads GAGVSQSPSNKVTEKGKDVELRCDPISGHTALYWYRQSLGQGLEFLIYFQGNSAPDKSGLPSDRFSAERTGGSVSTLTIQRTQQEDSAVYLCASSRTGAYNEQFFGPGTRLTVL.